This entry concerns a single TCR beta chain. This CDR3 comprises 12 residues. Trimming shortened V by 7 bases and J by 6 bases, and 13 bases separated the two germline ends. Per germline, CDR1 DFQATT and CDR2 SNEGSKA (reference sequence). TCRdb itself ran the RT-PCR reads through MiXCR, one entry per CDR3 protein. The sample has 550,000 to 750,000 distinct CDR3 sequences, 11% to 15% seen once. The chain uses TRBV20-1 and TRBJ2-1; no definite D call. The sample consisted of memory CD4+ T cells from blood. The clonotype was recovered from a female donor in good health, serving as a healthy control. The CDR3 loop is CSVFFGGNEQFF. Here the CDR3 DNA reads TGCAGTGTTTTCTTTGGTGGCAATGAGCAGTTCTTC.